A single sample is the source of the 29 T cell receptor beta chains below, sequenced in a study of blood T cell repertoires in COVID-19. Sequencing used immunoSEQ multiplex PCR; TCRdb keeps in-frame clones, though not all of them. The data contain tens of thousands of clones, approximately 87% of them seen just once; the ten biggest clones take up approximately 4%. Sequenced material: peripheral blood. These receptors were obtained from a man aged 35-49 years with COVID-19, enrolled during active disease.

The chain recombines TRBV12-5 with TRBJ1-4, with TRBD1 matching over 8 bases. There are 17 residues in the CDR3. V trimming: 4 bases; J trimming: 2 bases; junction bases outside the gene matches: 9. The germline gives CDR1 LGHNT, CDR2 FRNRAP. Written as DNA, the CDR3 is TGTGCTAGTGGTTGGCGGGACAGGACGAGCACTAATGAAAAACTGTTTTTT. Protein sequence: CASGWRDRTSTNEKLFF.

The rearrangement uses TRBV30 and TRBJ2-1; 7 bases match TRBD2. The J segment lost 4 bases and the V segment lost 3 bases, leaving 12 bases of the junction unmatched. This CDR3 is 16 amino acids long. Germline CDR1 reads GTSNPN; CDR2 reads SVGIG (reference sequence). The CDR3 bases are TGTGCCTGGAGCCGCCTTGTGGGAGGGTCTTACAATGAGCAGTTCTTC. This gives the protein CAWSRLVGGSYNEQFF.

The CDR3 DNA reads TGTGCCAGCACCGGGACAGGGGACTATGGCTACACCTTC. Amino acid sequence: CASTGTGDYGYTF. The V call is TRBV5-6, the J call TRBJ1-2, with TRBD1 identical over 10 bases. The germline CDR1 and CDR2 sequences are SGHDT and YYEEEE. The CDR3 is 13 amino acids. V was pared by 6 bases and J by 3 bases, with 2 bases of the junction left unmatched.

The V call is TRBV15, the J call TRBJ2-7; TRBD2 matches at 7 bases. The V and J ends lost 5 bases and 2 bases, in that order; junction bases with no gene match: 9. Germline V gene lookup returns CDR1 LNHNV and CDR2 YYDKDF (reference sequence). This CDR3 has 15 amino acids. The CDR3 nucleotides read TGTGCCACCAGCGCCGGGGGGAGTACCCCCTACGAGCAGTACTTC. Translated, it gives CATSAGGSTPYEQYF. Filled out from reference TRBV15 and TRBJ2-7, the complete variable domain reads DAMVIQNPRYQVTQFGKPVTLSCSQTLNHNVMYWYQQKSSQAPKLLFHYYDKDFNNEADTPDNFQSRRPNTSFCFLDIRSPGLGDTAMYLCATSAGGSTPYEQYFGPGTRLTVT.

In its sample, this clone was seen a few times. V usage is TRBV24-1 and J usage is TRBJ2-5; D is perhaps TRBD2 (5 bases). V gave up 5 bases and J gave up 1 base, with 10 bases separating them. The CDR3 runs to 14 residues. Germline CDR1 reads KGHDR; CDR2 reads SFDVKD. The CDR3: CATSAWESQETQYF. The CDR3 DNA reads TGTGCCACCAGTGCGTGGGAGAGCCAAGAGACCCAGTACTTC.

The V and J genes are TRBV28 and TRBJ1-5, with TRBD1 identical over 10 bases. From germline, CDR1 is MDHEN and CDR2 SYDVKM. CDR3 length equals 14 residues. The V gene end was trimmed by 6 bases and the J gene end by 6 bases; junction bases not matched to a gene: 5. CDR3 protein: CASSPGTGVQPQHF. The CDR3 DNA reads TGTGCCAGCAGCCCCGGGACAGGGGTTCAGCCCCAGCATTTT.

For the CDR3, the DNA is TGTGCCAGCAGTTTGGCGGACAATGAGCAGTTCTTC. This codes for CASSLADNEQFF. This chain joins TRBV28 and TRBJ2-1; the D is unclear. This CDR3 is built from 12 residues. Germline-derived CDR1 and CDR2 are MDHEN and SYDVKM. Trimming shortened V by 3 bases and J by 5 bases, and 5 bases separated the two germline ends.

This clone was detected only once. The J gene is TRBJ2-7, the V gene TRBV5-1; D ambiguous. Germline loops: CDR1 SGHRS, CDR2 YFSETQ. V dropped 3 bases and J dropped 2 bases, with 9 bases sitting between them. There are 13 residues in the CDR3. The DNA for the CDR3 is TGCGCCAGCAGCTACAGTCATACCTACGAGCAGTACTTC. Residues: CASSYSHTYEQYF. Full variable domain (missing parts from reference TRBV5-1 and TRBJ2-7): KAGVTQTPRYLIKTRGQQVTLSCSPISGHRSVSWYQQTPGQGLQFLFEYFSETQRNKGNFPGRFSGRQFSNSRSEMNVSTLELGDSALYLCASSYSHTYEQYFGPGTRLTVT.

In the case of this clone: At one of its ends the junction is not consistent with the germline gene, which may arise from a read error. The chain recombines TRBV19 with TRBJ2-3, with TRBD1 identical over 8 bases. This CDR3 is 15 amino acids long. Germline V gene data show CDR1 as LNHDA and CDR2 as SQIVND (reference sequence). This CDR3 reads CASSITGTGTDTQYF. The CDR3 coding sequence is TGTGCCAGTAGTATTACCGGGACAGGTACAGATACGCAATATTTT.

The chain is built from TRBV5-1 and TRBJ1-1; possible D gene TRBD1, 6 bases. The CDR3 runs 16 residues. Germline lookup yields CDR1 SGHRS and CDR2 YFSETQ. Trimming removed 0 bases from V and 0 bases from J, with 12 bases in between. This chain's CDR3 is CASSLAIQGLNTEAFF. The CDR3 DNA reads as TGCGCCAGCAGCTTGGCCATACAGGGCTTGAACACTGAAGCTTTCTTT.

The chain is built from TRBV7-9 and TRBJ2-2, with 9 nucleotides matching TRBD1. This CDR3 contains 15 residues. Germline CDR1 SEHNR, CDR2 FQNEAQ (reference sequence). J lost 6 bases, V lost 6 bases, and 8 bases had no gene match. CDR3 region: CASSRLTGGAGELFF. The CDR3 DNA is TGTGCCAGCAGTAGGCTCACAGGGGGCGCCGGGGAGCTGTTTTTT.

The V call is TRBV10-3, the J call TRBJ1-5; 8 bases map to TRBD1. CDR3 length equals 14 residues. The germline V gene encodes CDR1 ENHRY and CDR2 SYGVKD. Trimming cost V 8 bases and J 7 bases; bases outside gene matches: 10. CDR3 coding DNA: TGTGCCATCGGGGGGACAGGCCGGGGCCAGCCCCAGCATTTT. It translates to CAIGGTGRGQPQHF.

The genes are TRBV3-1 (or the pseudogene TRBV3-2) and TRBJ2-4, with D possibly TRBD2 on 5 matching bases. The germline gives CDR1 LGHDT, CDR2 YNNKEL (reference sequence). This CDR3 region has 11 residues. V lost 6 bases and J lost 7, with 7 bases in between. The DNA for the CDR3 is TGTGCCAGCAGTCGAGGGAACATTCAGTACTTC. As protein: CASSRGNIQYF.

The chain has TRBV9 and TRBJ2-3; a weak D match, TRBD2 (5 bases). The V gene lost 4 bases and the J gene lost 3 bases, with 18 bases spanning the gap. The CDR3 has 16 amino acids. The germline CDR1 and CDR2 sequences are SGDLS and YYNGEE. The CDR3 loop reads CASSFYRTRGTDTQYF. CDR3 sequence (DNA): TGTGCCAGCAGCTTCTATAGGACTCGAGGGACAGATACGCAGTATTTT. The full variable domain, completed using reference TRBV9 and TRBJ2-3, is DSGVTQTPKHLITATGQRVTLRCSPRSGDLSVYWYQQSLDQGLQFLIQYYNGEERAKGNILERFSAQQFPDLHSELNLSSLELGDSALYFCASSFYRTRGTDTQYFGPGTRLTVL.

The chain is built from TRBV5-4 and TRBJ2-2, with 12 bases aligning to TRBD2. With V trimmed by 3 bases and J by 3 bases, 3 bases remained unmatched. The CDR3 covers 16 residues. Looked up from germline, CDR1 is SGHNT and CDR2 is YYREEE (reference sequence). The CDR3 coding sequence is TGTGCCAGCAGCTCACTAGCGGGGGGAGACACCGGGGAGCTGTTTTTT. It yields the protein CASSSLAGGDTGELFF.

The V and J genes are TRBV28 and TRBJ1-1, with 10 nucleotides matching TRBD1. Germline V gives CDR1 MDHEN, CDR2 SYDVKM. V trimming: 8 bases; J trimming: 0 bases; junction bases outside the gene matches: 0. This CDR3 is 13 amino acids long. CDR3 region: CASDRGLNTEAFF. The CDR3 DNA is TGTGCCAGCGACAGGGGGCTGAACACTGAAGCTTTCTTT.

The chain joins TRBV6-5 to TRBJ1-5; 8 positions match TRBD1. Germline CDR1 is MNHEY and CDR2 is SVGAGI. This CDR3 comprises 14 residues. V shed 5 bases, J shed 3 bases, and the junction held 3 bases outside the gene matches. CDR3 nucleotide sequence: TGTGCCAGCAGTCTGACAGGGGACAATCAGCCCCAGCATTTT. It yields the protein CASSLTGDNQPQHF.

This chain links TRBV30 with TRBJ1-1, with TRBD1 matching over 7 bases. This CDR3 has 14 amino acids. Unmatched junction bases numbered 2, after V lost 1 base and J lost 0 bases. The germline V gene has CDR1 GTSNPN and CDR2 SVGIG (reference sequence). The CDR3 sequence is CAWSETGMNTEAFF. The CDR3 nucleotides read TGTGCCTGGAGTGAGACAGGGATGAACACTGAAGCTTTCTTT.

This chain connects TRBV12-3 or TRBV12-4 to TRBJ1-4; a possible D gene is TRBD1 (5 bases). With 5 bases removed from V and 10 bases from J, the gap between germline ends came to 11 bases. CDR3 size: 12 residues. The DNA for the CDR3 is TGTGCCAGCAGTCTCGACAGTGGAAAACTGTTTTTT. Its translation is CASSLDSGKLFF.

This rearrangement joins TRBV6-5 to TRBJ1-6, with D hard to call. Germline CDR1 MNHEY, CDR2 SVGAGI. The CDR3 loop spans 13 amino acids. The V end was cut by 6 bases, the J end by 10 bases, with 13 bases between. CDR3 sequence (DNA): TGTGCCAGCAGATCTGTGCGGATATCACCCCTCCACTTT. It specifies CASRSVRISPLHF.

The rearrangement links TRBV24-1 to TRBJ2-1; 11 nucleotides match TRBD2. Germline lookup yields CDR1 KGHDR and CDR2 SFDVKD. The CDR3 is made up of 19 amino acids. The V segment lost 5 bases and the J segment 4 bases; nucleotides outside the gene matches: 15. CDR3 in DNA: TGTGCCACCAGTGGGTCCTATTTAGCGGGGGGGCACCCTTACAATGAGCAGTTCTTC. It specifies CATSGSYLAGGHPYNEQFF.

The gene calls are TRBV10-3 and TRBJ2-4, with 9 bases that match TRBD1. Trimming took 3 bases from V and 7 from J; bases not matched to a gene: 4. CDR3 length: 14 amino acids. Germline V lookup: CDR1 ENHRY, CDR2 SYGVKD. CDR3 in DNA: TGTGCCATCAGTGAACCAGACAGGGGGAACATTCAGTACTTC. Its protein product is CAISEPDRGNIQYF.

In this sample, this clone turned up a few times. The genes are TRBV15 and TRBJ2-1; D unresolved. CDR1 and CDR2 from the germline V gene are LNHNV and YYDKDF (reference sequence). This CDR3 region has 13 residues. The V gene lost 0 bases and the J gene lost 9 bases, with 9 bases spanning the gap. The DNA for the CDR3 is TGTGCCACCAGCAGAGATTTGAGTAGTGAGCAGTTCTTC. Amino acids: CATSRDLSSEQFF.

The chain joins TRBV27 to TRBJ2-1, with 8 bases identical to TRBD1. Germline V gene sequence: CDR1 MNHEY, CDR2 SMNVEV (reference sequence). After removal of 5 bases from V and 6 bases from J, the junction contained 9 bases not matched to a gene. The CDR3 is 15 amino acids. The CDR3 nucleotides read TGTGCCAGCAGTCTGACAGGGGTGTTAAGCAATGAGCAGTTCTTC. This translates into CASSLTGVLSNEQFF.

The chain joins TRBV19 to TRBJ2-1, with D perhaps matching TRBD2 (6 bases). The CDR3 has 16 residues. Trimming left V 6 bases short and J 2 bases short, with 17 bases between. Germline values: CDR1 LNHDA, CDR2 SQIVND (reference sequence). CDR3 loop: CASSPHRLGPYNEQFF. CDR3 coding DNA: TGTGCCAGTAGCCCTCATCGACTAGGCCCCTACAATGAGCAGTTCTTC.

This clone has just one count. The rearrangement links TRBV18 to TRBJ1-1, with TRBD1 as a possible D gene (5 bases). The V gene's germline CDR1 is KGHSH and CDR2 LQKENI. This CDR3 has 13 residues. V was clipped by 2 bases and J by 11 bases, with 15 bases between them. The CDR3 coding sequence is TGTGCCAGCTCACCAACAACCACAGGTGACGCTTTCTTT. Protein sequence: CASSPTTTGDAFF.

The chain joins TRBV4-1 to TRBJ2-3; TRBD1 matches at 7 bases. After removal of 3 bases from V and 2 bases from J, the junction contained 5 bases not matched to a gene. There are 15 residues in the CDR3. The germline V gene has CDR1 MGHRA and CDR2 YSYEKL. CDR3 protein: CASSQTGLDTDTQYF. The CDR3 region has the DNA TGCGCCAGCAGCCAGACAGGGTTGGACACAGATACGCAGTATTTT.

The chain uses TRBV3-1 (or the pseudogene TRBV3-2) and TRBJ2-1, with 9 bases fitting TRBD1. V lost 1 base to trimming and J lost 8 bases; unmatched junction nucleotides: 6. CDR1 is LGHDT and CDR2 is YNNKEL in the germline V gene (reference sequence). The CDR3 covers 15 residues. CDR3 protein: CASSQVGTGTDEQFF. The CDR3 DNA sequence: TGTGCCAGCAGCCAAGTGGGGACAGGGACCGATGAGCAGTTCTTC.

The rearrangement joins TRBV3-1 (or the pseudogene TRBV3-2) to TRBJ2-1; unclear D gene. Germline lookup yields CDR1 LGHDT and CDR2 YNNKEL (reference sequence). With 9 bases removed from V and 0 bases from J, the gap between germline ends came to 15 bases. The CDR3 spans 15 residues. CDR3 sequence (DNA): TGTGCCAGTGCCCTCCGGTCCCCCTCCTACAATGAGCAGTTCTTC. Translated: CASALRSPSYNEQFF.